The T cell receptor beta chain under discussion was sequenced for a study of human T cells and chemical hapten exposure. From the RACE reads, TCRdb called clonotypes with MiXCR, one entry per CDR3 protein. The data hold around 200,000 distinct CDR3 sequences, with roughly 30% observed a single time. The V segment lost 6 bases and the J segment 1 base; nucleotides outside the gene matches: 5. The CDR3 loop spans 13 amino acids. Germline V lookup: CDR1 SQVTM, CDR2 ANQGSEA. This sample's time point: pre-sensitization, week 0. Treatment here: therapeutic diphenylcyclopropenone sensitization with weekly scalp DPC.

The source of this sequence is a woman in her 30s with alopecia areata. Some clones in this sample may be carry-over from other donors' samples. The chain employs TRBV29-1 and TRBJ1-1, with TRBD1 matching 7 bases. Source: whole blood, taken in connection with sensitization to the hapten diphenylcyclopropenone (DPC). CDR3 protein: CSVTGQQNTEAFF. CDR3 in DNA: TGCAGCGTCACGGGACAGCAGAACACTGAAGCTTTCTTT.